The 32 T cell receptor beta chains below all came from one sample that was sequenced in a study of T cells in Graves' hyperthyroidism and ophthalmopathy. The TCR beta CDR3 regions underwent amplification using RNA transcripts as the source. HTBI primers drove first-round RT-PCR of the TCR CDR3. TCRdb re-called the multiplex PCR reads through MiXCR, storing one row per CDR3 protein. Found here are approximately 600,000 distinct CDR3 sequences, less than 25% of them singletons; the top ten hold around a third. What was sequenced was blood. The receptors were sampled from a young man with Graves' ophthalmopathy.

This clonotype was seen a few times. The chain joins TRBV24-1 to TRBJ2-2; D is undetermined. The germline gives CDR1 KGHDR, CDR2 SFDVKD. This CDR3 is built from 14 residues. The ends were cut back, 5 bases at V and 0 bases at J, with 6 bases in the middle. The chain's CDR3 is CATSATANTGELFF. The CDR3 bases are TGTGCCACCAGTGCTACAGCGAACACCGGGGAGCTGTTTTTT.

This clonotype showed up just a few times. Here the CDR3 DNA reads TGTGCCAGCAGTGAAAGCCCCCCGAGCACTGAAGCTTTCTTT. Protein sequence: CASSESPPSTEAFF. The chain combines TRBV6-1 with TRBJ1-1; D is uncertain. The length of the CDR3 is 14 residues. The V and J ends lost 2 bases and 4 bases respectively, with 11 bases between them. CDR1 MNHNS and CDR2 SASEGT come from the germline V gene.

This clonotype was seen more than once but under ten times. The chain has TRBV18 and TRBJ1-3; D may be TRBD1 (6 bases). The V end lost 3 bases, the J end lost 0 bases, and 9 bases lay between the germline ends. The CDR3 sequence is 15 residues long. Per germline, CDR1 KGHSH and CDR2 LQKENI. CDR3 DNA: TGTGCCAGCTCACCGACAGGCCTCTCTGGAAACACCATATATTTT. Protein product: CASSPTGLSGNTIYF.

In the case of this clonotype: A much bigger clone sits one base away, suggesting this may be a read error. The chain links TRBV2 to TRBJ2-7, with 8 bases that match TRBD1. Trimming took 5 bases from V and 6 from J; bases not matched to a gene: 3. This CDR3 has 12 residues. Germline loops: CDR1 SNHLY, CDR2 FYNNEI. For the CDR3, the DNA is TGTGCCAGCAGTCGACAGGGGAGCGAGCAGTACTTC. Translated, it gives CASSRQGSEQYF. Looking up the rest from reference TRBV2 and TRBJ2-7 gives the full variable domain: EPEVTQTPSHQVTQMGQEVILRCVPISNHLYFYWYRQILGQKVEFLVSFYNNEISEKSEIFDDQFSVERPDGSNFTLKIRSTKLEDSAMYFCASSRQGSEQYFGPGTRLTVT.

V usage is TRBV7-9 and J usage is TRBJ2-5, with D possibly being TRBD1 (6 bases). The CDR3 runs 16 residues. Trimming cost V 4 bases and J 2 bases, with 17 bases left between them. Per germline, CDR1 SEHNR and CDR2 FQNEAQ (reference sequence). The CDR3 loop reads CASSSGFDRTQETQYF. In DNA form, the CDR3 reads TGTGCCAGCAGCTCAGGCTTCGACAGGACTCAAGAGACCCAGTACTTC.

Note on this clonotype: It may be a read error: a sequence one base away is much more abundant. The chain uses TRBV11-2 and TRBJ2-3; D is unresolved. Trimming stripped 2 bases from V and 6 bases from J, with 12 bases between. Per germline, CDR1 SGHAT and CDR2 FQNNGV. This CDR3 is 14 amino acids long. CDR3 in amino acids: CASSLTKWADTQYF. The DNA of the CDR3 is TGTGCCAGCAGCTTAACGAAATGGGCTGATACGCAGTATTTT. The whole variable domain, remainder taken from reference TRBV11-2 and TRBJ2-3, is EAGVAQSPRYKIIEKRQSVAFWCNPISGHATLYWYQQILGQGPKLLIQFQNNGVVDDSQLPKDRFSAERLKGVDSTLKIQPAKLEDSAVYLCASSLTKWADTQYFGPGTRLTVL.

The table lists this clonotype with many counts. The V gene is TRBV28, the J gene TRBJ2-2; the match to TRBD2 covers 16 bases. CDR3 length equals 21 residues. The germline CDR1 and CDR2 sequences are MDHEN and SYDVKM. V shed 6 bases and J 4 bases; nucleotides not matched to a gene: 17. The CDR3 is CASSRGGKGLAGGPGTGELFF. The CDR3, as DNA: TGTGCCAGCAGCCGGGGGGGGAAGGGACTAGCGGGAGGGCCCGGCACCGGGGAGCTGTTTTTT.

The chain recombines TRBV12-5 with TRBJ2-1; 8 bases match TRBD2. The CDR3 is 14 residues long. The V and J ends lost 2 bases and 4 bases, in that order; junction bases with no gene match: 1. Germline V CDR1 and CDR2: LGHNT, FRNRAP. CDR3 loop: CASGLSGSYNEQFF. The CDR3, as DNA: TGTGCTAGTGGTTTGAGCGGGAGTTACAATGAGCAGTTCTTC.

The V call is TRBV28, the J call TRBJ2-1, with 11 bases lining up with TRBD2. The length of the CDR3 is 15 residues. CDR1 MDHEN and CDR2 SYDVKM come from the germline V gene. Trimming cost V 7 bases and J 4 bases; bases outside gene matches: 6. The CDR3 protein is CASTLTSGMYNEQFF. The CDR3, as DNA: TGTGCCAGCACCCTGACTAGCGGGATGTACAATGAGCAGTTCTTC.

Only a few counts were recorded for this clonotype. The chain combines TRBV3-1 with TRBJ1-3; 8 nucleotides line up with TRBD1. This CDR3 comprises 17 residues. Trimming took 2 bases from V and 0 from J; bases not matched to a gene: 6. Per the germline V gene, CDR1 is LGHDT and CDR2 is YNNKEL (reference sequence). In DNA, the CDR3 is TGTGCCAGCAGCCAACCCGGACAGGGCGGCTCTGGAAACACCATATATTTT. Protein sequence: CASSQPGQGGSGNTIYF.

The rearrangement links TRBV10-3 to TRBJ1-2; the D gene is possibly TRBD1 (5 bases). Trimming pared 11 bases from V and 10 bases from J, leaving 20 bases between. Germline V gene sequence: CDR1 ENHRY, CDR2 SYGVKD. CDR3 length: 12 residues. The CDR3 DNA is TGTGCCTTTCCGGATCGGACACTAGTCTACACCTTC. Its protein product is CAFPDRTLVYTF.

This clonotype was counted at least ten times. The rearrangement uses TRBV30 and TRBJ1-1; D might be TRBD1 (6 bases). The CDR3 sequence is 11 residues long. Germline-derived CDR1 and CDR2 are GTSNPN and SVGIG (reference sequence). Trimming shortened V by 4 bases and J by 7 bases, and 10 bases separated the two germline ends. The CDR3 sequence is CAWIRTVEAFF. CDR3 sequence (DNA): TGTGCCTGGATTAGGACAGTTGAAGCTTTCTTT.

The rearrangement joins TRBV30 to TRBJ1-1; D gene unclear. This CDR3 comprises 14 residues. The germline V gene encodes CDR1 GTSNPN and CDR2 SVGIG (reference sequence). Trimming cost V 3 bases and J 4 bases, with 15 bases left between them. The CDR3 sequence: CAWRVGWGSTEAFF. In nucleotides, the CDR3 is TGTGCCTGGAGAGTCGGGTGGGGAAGCACTGAAGCTTTCTTT.

This clonotype was picked up a small number of times. V and J are TRBV6-2 or TRBV6-3 and TRBJ2-7, with TRBD2 matching over 8 bases. The trim removed 2 bases at V and 7 bases at J, leaving 10 bases unmatched. The CDR3 contains 15 residues. Per the germline V gene, CDR1 is MNHEY and CDR2 is SVGEGT. CDR3 bases: TGTGCCAGCAGTTACCTGACGGGAGGGCTAAGGGAGCAGTACTTC. This codes for CASSYLTGGLREQYF.

A few counts support this clonotype. CDR3 bases: TGCAGTGCAGGGGAGGGTAGCAATCAGCCCCAGCATTTT. Protein product: CSAGEGSNQPQHF. This chain connects TRBV20-1 to TRBJ1-5, with D perhaps matching TRBD1 (5 bases). Germline-derived CDR1 and CDR2 are DFQATT and SNEGSKA (reference sequence). The CDR3 is 13 residues long. V dropped 6 bases and J dropped 0 bases, with 9 bases sitting between them.

This clonotype was seen ten or more times. The V gene is TRBV28, the J gene TRBJ2-4; D is possibly TRBD1 or TRBD2 (5 bases each). Trimming left V 2 bases short and J 9 bases short, with 11 bases between. The CDR3 loop spans 13 amino acids. Germline-derived CDR1 and CDR2 are MDHEN and SYDVKM. The CDR3 loop is CASSLGSGGIQYF. Written as DNA, the CDR3 is TGTGCCAGCAGTTTAGGCAGTGGGGGCATTCAGTACTTC.

The sample holds many counts of this clonotype. This chain links TRBV7-9 with TRBJ2-7, with D perhaps matching TRBD1 (5 bases). The CDR3 sequence is 14 residues long. CDR1 is SEHNR, CDR2 FQNEAQ, per germline (reference sequence). V dropped 2 bases and J dropped 6 bases, with 14 bases sitting between them. CDR3 protein: CASSLRGIGFEQYF. CDR3 bases: TGTGCCAGCAGCTTAAGGGGCATCGGTTTCGAGCAGTACTTC.

This clonotype has just a few counts. The CDR3 region has the DNA TGCGCCAGCAGCCAAGATGGACAGGGGGCTGGGACCGGGGAGCTGTTTTTT. It is translated as CASSQDGQGAGTGELFF. V and J are TRBV4-1 and TRBJ2-2, with TRBD1 matching 11 bases. Germline assignment: CDR1 MGHRA and CDR2 YSYEKL. The CDR3 has 17 amino acids. V shed 0 bases and J 5 bases; nucleotides not matched to a gene: 5.

V is TRBV7-2 and J is TRBJ2-7, with D possibly matching TRBD2 (6 bases). The CDR3 sequence is 14 residues long. From germline, CDR1 is SGHTA and CDR2 FQGNSA. V shed 2 bases and J shed 3 bases, with 11 bases lying between them. CDR3 nucleotides: TGTGCCAGCAGCTTAACTAGCAGCCTCTACGAGCAGTACTTC. Protein sequence: CASSLTSSLYEQYF.

This clonotype was seen many times. The chain has TRBV7-2 and TRBJ2-1; D remains unclear. Trimming cost V 5 bases and J 1 base, with 3 bases left between them. CDR1 and CDR2 from the germline V gene are SGHTA and FQGNSA. This CDR3 contains 12 residues. CDR3 sequence (DNA): TGTGCCAGCAGCCATTCCTACAATGAGCAGTTCTTC. Protein: CASSHSYNEQFF.

The chain combines TRBV18 with TRBJ1-6; D is uncertain. Looked up from germline, CDR1 is KGHSH and CDR2 is LQKENI. Trimming stripped 3 bases from V and 7 bases from J, with 10 bases between. The CDR3 covers 14 residues. CDR3 bases: TGTGCCAGCTCACCCTTCGACGGAAATTCACCCCTCCACTTT. Protein: CASSPFDGNSPLHF. Using reference TRBV18 and TRBJ1-6 for the parts outside the CDR3, the full variable domain is NAGVMQNPRHLVRRRGQEARLRCSPMKGHSHVYWYRQLPEEGLKFMVYLQKENIIDESGMPKERFSAEFPKEGPSILRIQQVVRGDSAAYFCASSPFDGNSPLHFGNGTRLTVT.

This clonotype was seen a few times. The rearrangement joins TRBV4-3 to TRBJ1-3; no firm D call. CDR1 is LGHNA, CDR2 YSLEER, per germline. CDR3 length equals 16 residues. Deletions cut 0 bases from V and 8 bases from J, with 17 bases between. The CDR3 here is CASSQDPGQIADTIYF. CDR3 DNA: TGCGCCAGCAGCCAAGATCCGGGTCAAATCGCTGACACCATATATTTT.

The rearrangement uses TRBV20-1 and TRBJ2-3; the D is unclear. V gave up 6 bases and J gave up 0 bases, with 13 bases separating them. CDR3 size: 14 residues. CDR1 is DFQATT and CDR2 is SNEGSKA in the germline V gene (reference sequence). The CDR3, as DNA: TGCAGTGCCCTGTTAACGCTAAGCACAGATACGCAGTATTTT. Protein: CSALLTLSTDTQYF.

The chain carries TRBV2 and TRBJ2-3, with D hard to call. This CDR3 has 15 amino acids. Germline values: CDR1 SNHLY, CDR2 FYNNEI. V gave up 3 bases and J gave up 2 bases, with 12 bases separating them. The CDR3 bases are TGTGCCAGCAGTGACACCCCTGTGTTCACAGATACGCAGTATTTT. It is translated as CASSDTPVFTDTQYF.

This clonotype was picked up many times. This chain joins TRBV20-1 and TRBJ1-1; D is uncertain. The CDR3 runs 10 residues. Germline values: CDR1 DFQATT, CDR2 SNEGSKA (reference sequence). This chain's CDR3 is CSLFLSFAFF. In DNA form, the CDR3 reads TGCTCCCTGTTTTTATCGTTTGCTTTCTTT.

This clonotype has ten or more counts. The genes are TRBV12-3 or TRBV12-4 and TRBJ2-4; D unresolved. The CDR3 length is 11 residues. Trimming took off 7 bases at V and 9 bases at J, with 10 bases between the two ends. This CDR3 is CASTPGGIQYF. Written as DNA, the CDR3 is TGTGCCAGCACCCCCGGCGGCATTCAGTACTTC.

The CDR3 sequence is CASSQEPGTGSYNEQFF. CDR3 bases: TGTGCCAGCAGCCAAGAGCCGGGGACAGGGTCCTACAATGAGCAGTTCTTC. The V gene is TRBV4-2, the J gene TRBJ2-1, with TRBD1 matching 9 bases. This CDR3 has 17 residues. V dropped 0 bases and J dropped 1; count of bases not matched to a gene: 4. The germline V gene encodes CDR1 LGHNA and CDR2 YNFKEQ.

At least ten counts were recorded for this clonotype. This chain joins TRBV11-2 and TRBJ2-7, with D perhaps matching TRBD1 (5 bases). Germline V gene data show CDR1 as SGHAT and CDR2 as FQNNGV. CDR3 size: 14 residues. Trimming took off 5 bases at V and 6 bases at J, with 17 bases between the two ends. This chain's CDR3 is CASSRIGVAAEQYF. The CDR3 DNA sequence: TGTGCCAGCAGCCGGATAGGGGTGGCCGCCGAGCAGTACTTC. The complete variable domain, with remaining parts taken from reference TRBV11-2 and TRBJ2-7, reads EAGVAQSPRYKIIEKRQSVAFWCNPISGHATLYWYQQILGQGPKLLIQFQNNGVVDDSQLPKDRFSAERLKGVDSTLKIQPAKLEDSAVYLCASSRIGVAAEQYFGPGTRLTVT.

The sample holds many counts of this clonotype. V is TRBV30 and J is TRBJ2-1, with D unclear. The V end was cut by 0 bases, the J end by 5 bases, with 8 bases between. CDR3 length: 13 amino acids. Germline lookup yields CDR1 GTSNPN and CDR2 SVGIG (reference sequence). The CDR3 nucleotides are TGTGCCTGGAGTGTAAGTGACAACAATGAGCAGTTCTTC. Translation gives CAWSVSDNNEQFF.

This clonotype was detected a few times. This rearrangement joins TRBV28 to TRBJ2-7; 9 bases map to TRBD1. With 7 bases clipped from V and 2 bases from J, the junction kept 9 bases outside the gene matches. In germline, CDR1 is MDHEN, CDR2 SYDVKM. This CDR3 region has 15 residues. The CDR3 DNA follows: TGTGCCAGCACGACATTCGGGACAGGGCCCTACGAGCAGTACTTC. Its protein product is CASTTFGTGPYEQYF. Supplemented by reference TRBV28 and TRBJ2-7, the full variable domain reads DVKVTQSSRYLVKRTGEKVFLECVQDMDHENMFWYRQDPGLGLRLIYFSYDVKMKEKGDIPEGYSVSREKKERFSLILESASTNQTSMYLCASTTFGTGPYEQYFGPGTRLTVT.

With respect to this clonotype: This may come from a read error, since a much larger clone is one base off. The chain combines TRBV6-2 or TRBV6-3 with TRBJ2-2; D is possibly TRBD1 (6 bases). Germline V gene lookup returns CDR1 MNHEY and CDR2 SVGEGT. V was pared by 5 bases and J by 2 bases, with 12 bases between. The CDR3 covers 15 residues. The CDR3 protein is CASSRQEVNTGELFF. CDR3 DNA: TGTGCCAGCAGTAGACAGGAGGTTAACACCGGGGAGCTGTTTTTT.

This clonotype was found many times. The chain has TRBV20-1 and TRBJ2-7, with 10 bases lining up with TRBD2. In germline, CDR1 is DFQATT, CDR2 SNEGSKA (reference sequence). CDR3 size: 15 residues. J was trimmed by 3 bases and V by 3 bases; bases with no gene match: 8. CDR3 bases: TGCAGTGCTAGGCCCAGCGGGAGGGCCCACTACGAGCAGTACTTC. This translates into CSARPSGRAHYEQYF.